What follows is one T cell receptor beta chain and its context. These data originate in a study of blood T cell repertoires in COVID-19. Study-wide background: Samples came from the United States, Italy and Spain, spanning acute and convalescent COVID-19. Nucleic acid was either cDNA or gDNA, and it came from T cells, B-cell-depleted T cells, or PBMCs.

The CDR3 contains 13 residues. Trimming took 2 bases from V and 7 from J, leaving 9 bases between them. Looked up from germline, CDR1 is SNHLY and CDR2 is FYNNEI. The protocol was immunoSEQ multiplex PCR, while the TCRdb copy is restricted to in-frame clones and leaves out a portion. Found here are around 250,000 clones, 80% to 90% of them singletons; the top ten hold roughly 4.5%. Sequences were obtained from peripheral blood. The TCR originated in a woman aged 40 to 50 who had recovered from COVID-19. The chain carries TRBV2 and TRBJ2-1; tentative D call: TRBD2 (6 bases). The CDR3 nucleotides are TGTGCCAGCAGTGAAATCCGGGGGAATGAGCAGTTCTTC. This encodes CASSEIRGNEQFF.